This T cell receptor beta chain is from a study of vaccination effects on CD4 cells after COVID-19 (dated by TCRdb to between 2021 and 2023). Some background on the complete study: Two doses of either the BNT162b2 or the mRNA-1273 mRNA SARS-CoV-2 vaccine were administered to participants. A total of 9 to 11 COVID-19 convalescent patients and a handful of SARS-CoV-2-naive healthy vaccine recipients were included in the full study. SARS-CoV-2 spike-specific CD4+ TCR repertoires were compared before and after mRNA vaccination in COVID-19 convalescent patients and in infection-naive vaccine recipients. In the study, cultures from other donors were sequenced using the Oncomine TCR Beta short-read assay on an Illumina iSeq 100. The paper as a whole reports these results and caveats: The study was limited by a small number of convalescent patients and lacked early post-infection timepoints. Clones induced by infection and clones induced by vaccination both contracted markedly at late timepoints after vaccination, which fits with T cell responses waning over time. Among healthy vaccine recipients, nearly all vaccine-induced clones were SARS-CoV-2 mono-reactive, and just 1 of 255 was cross-reactive with common cold coronaviruses.

The library relied on the immunoSEQ multiplex PCR assay. DNA from the CD4+ T cells that had been cultured and isolated underwent TCR beta CDR3 sequencing. As for the authors' bioinformatics: Non-productive TCR sequences were discarded, and reads were trimmed to the CDR3 region, with only CDR3s of 7 or more amino acids retained. The MANAFEST web app was used to pick out antigen-specific clonotypes by comparing their expansion in peptide wells with that in reference cultures. To count as positive, a clone had to show expansion at FDR<0.05 compared with the reference and with all other wells, an odds ratio above 5, and a frequency above 0.1% in two replicate wells. A clonotype was defined as cross-reactive if the clonotype was significantly expanded both in SARS-CoV-2 spike wells and in at least one common cold coronavirus spike condition. Levenshtein distance calculated with the stringdist R package was used to assess CDR3 similarity, and unrooted trees were constructed with ape in R 3.6.1. TCRdb limited this immuneACCESS table to in-frame rearrangements with V and J called. A share of clones is missing; checked studies link under half to unresolved V genes, and the rest is unexplained. The DNA gave D and trimming, while V, J and clone size come from that table. The sample table contains more than 40,000 clones; only one count was recorded for approximately 80% of them. The ten largest clones capture about 3% of the sample.

The cysteine opens and the phenylalanine closes a CDR3 of 14 amino acids. The only DNA kept is the CDR3, 42 bases in frame from the first base. The junction shows trimming of 4 bases on V and 1 base on J, plus 10 bases between the germline ends. CDR1 MDHEN and CDR2 SYDVKM were looked up in the germline V gene. A remark on this clone: There is no known antigen for this receptor. Base-call qualities are not available, and no considerably larger clone is one nucleotide away.

To identify antigen-specific CD4+ T cell clonotypes by their expansion, the ViraFEST assay first stimulated PBMC with viral peptide pools and then applied TCR sequencing. After less than eleven days of culture, CD4+ T cells were isolated with the EasySep CD4+ T cell isolation kit. The absence of prior SARS-CoV-2 infection in healthy vaccine recipients was confirmed by negative nucleocapsid antibodies before and after vaccination. Each well held 1.5 million to 2.5 million PBMC cultured in IMDM containing roughly 5% human AB serum, around 10 IU/ml IL-2 and gentamicin, along with 8 to 10 ug/ml peptides. Half of the culture medium was replaced with fresh IL-2-containing medium on days 3 and 7. Each peptide stimulation condition was cultured in triplicate wells unless otherwise noted. PBMC were separated from whole blood using Ficoll-Paque Plus gradient centrifugation and were then either cryopreserved at -140C or used fresh. The overlapping peptide pools covered the spike proteins of SARS-CoV-2 and of the common cold coronaviruses HCoV-NL63, HCoV-OC43 and HCoV-229E. Genomic DNA was extracted from cultured CD4+ T cells with the QIAamp micro DNA kit.

This chain is built from TRBV28 and TRBJ1-1, with an unclear D gene assignment. This TCR was recovered from a human donor who received a COVID-19 vaccine. This specimen consisted of CD4+ T cells from PBMCs cultured with HCoV-NL63 spike peptides, obtained before COVID-19 vaccination. The sample's cell subset or site label, in plain terms: HCoV-NL63 spike overlapping peptide pool stimulation. The DNA reads as follows: TGTGCCAGCAGTTCCCCCCGGGGGAACACTGAAGCTTTCTTT. It translates to CASSSPRGNTEAFF.